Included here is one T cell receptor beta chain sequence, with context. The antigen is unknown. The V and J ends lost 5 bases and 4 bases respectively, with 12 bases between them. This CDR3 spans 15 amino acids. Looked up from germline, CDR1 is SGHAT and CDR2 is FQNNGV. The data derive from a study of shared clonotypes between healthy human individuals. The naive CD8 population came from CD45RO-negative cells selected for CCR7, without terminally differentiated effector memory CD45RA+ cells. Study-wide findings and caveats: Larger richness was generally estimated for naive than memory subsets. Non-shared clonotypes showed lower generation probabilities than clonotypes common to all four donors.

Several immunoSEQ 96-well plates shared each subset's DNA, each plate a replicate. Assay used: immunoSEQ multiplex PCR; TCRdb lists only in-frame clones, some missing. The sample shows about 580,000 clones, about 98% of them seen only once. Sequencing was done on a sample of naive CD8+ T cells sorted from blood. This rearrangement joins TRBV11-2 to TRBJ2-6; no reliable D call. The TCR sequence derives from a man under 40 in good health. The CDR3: CASSLGQSGANVLTF. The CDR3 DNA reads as TGTGCCAGCAGCCTCGGTCAATCCGGGGCCAACGTCCTGACTTTC.